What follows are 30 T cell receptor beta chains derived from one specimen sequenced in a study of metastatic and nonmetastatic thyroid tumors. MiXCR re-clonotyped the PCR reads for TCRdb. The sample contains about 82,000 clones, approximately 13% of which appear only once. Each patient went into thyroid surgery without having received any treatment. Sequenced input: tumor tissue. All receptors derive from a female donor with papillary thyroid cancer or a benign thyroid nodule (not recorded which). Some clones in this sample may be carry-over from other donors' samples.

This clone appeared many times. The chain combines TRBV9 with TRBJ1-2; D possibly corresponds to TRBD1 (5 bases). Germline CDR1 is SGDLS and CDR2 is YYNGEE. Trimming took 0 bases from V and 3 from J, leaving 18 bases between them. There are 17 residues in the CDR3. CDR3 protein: CASSVGGPGGGDYGYTF. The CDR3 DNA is TGTGCCAGCAGCGTAGGGGGCCCCGGAGGAGGCGACTATGGCTACACCTTC.

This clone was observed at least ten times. The chain's CDR3 is CASSGAGGDSPLHF. The CDR3 DNA is TGCGCCAGCAGCGGGGCTGGTGGCGATTCACCCCTCCACTTT. The chain uses TRBV5-1 and TRBJ1-6; TRBD1 might be the D (5 bases). The germline V gene encodes CDR1 SGHRS and CDR2 YFSETQ. V was shortened by 4 bases and J by 8 bases, with 13 bases between the two germline ends. The CDR3 is 14 amino acids.

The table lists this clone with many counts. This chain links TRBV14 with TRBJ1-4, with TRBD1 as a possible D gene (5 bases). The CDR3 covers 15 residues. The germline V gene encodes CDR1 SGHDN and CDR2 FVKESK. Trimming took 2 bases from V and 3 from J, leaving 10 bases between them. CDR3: CASSQWGQANEKLFF. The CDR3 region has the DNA TGTGCCAGCAGCCAATGGGGCCAAGCTAATGAAAAACTGTTTTTT.

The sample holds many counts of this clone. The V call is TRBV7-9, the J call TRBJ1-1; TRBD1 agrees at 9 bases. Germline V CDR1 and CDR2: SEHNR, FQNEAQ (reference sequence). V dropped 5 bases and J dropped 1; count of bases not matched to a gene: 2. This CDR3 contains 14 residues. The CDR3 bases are TGTGCCAGCAGCGGGACAGGGCGGAACACTGAAGCTTTCTTT. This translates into CASSGTGRNTEAFF.

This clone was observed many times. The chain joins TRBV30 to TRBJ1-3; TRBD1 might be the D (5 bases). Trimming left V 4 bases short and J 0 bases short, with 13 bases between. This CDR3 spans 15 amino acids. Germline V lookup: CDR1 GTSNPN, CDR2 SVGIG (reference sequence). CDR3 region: CAWTYRGISGNTIYF. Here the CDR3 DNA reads TGTGCCTGGACGTATAGGGGTATCTCTGGAAACACCATATATTTT.

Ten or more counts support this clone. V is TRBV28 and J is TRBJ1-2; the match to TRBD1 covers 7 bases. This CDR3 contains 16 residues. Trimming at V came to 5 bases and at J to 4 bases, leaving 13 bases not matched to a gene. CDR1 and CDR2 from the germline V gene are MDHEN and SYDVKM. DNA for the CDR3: TGTGCCAGCAGTCCCACCCACCTCACAGGGGTCTATGGCTACACCTTC. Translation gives CASSPTHLTGVYGYTF.

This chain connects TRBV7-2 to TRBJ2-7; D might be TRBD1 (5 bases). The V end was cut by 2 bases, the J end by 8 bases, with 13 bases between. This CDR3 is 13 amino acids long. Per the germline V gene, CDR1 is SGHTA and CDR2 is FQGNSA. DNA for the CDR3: TGTGCCAGCAGCTTACAGGGCGCAGCGCAGCAGTACTTC. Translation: CASSLQGAAQQYF.

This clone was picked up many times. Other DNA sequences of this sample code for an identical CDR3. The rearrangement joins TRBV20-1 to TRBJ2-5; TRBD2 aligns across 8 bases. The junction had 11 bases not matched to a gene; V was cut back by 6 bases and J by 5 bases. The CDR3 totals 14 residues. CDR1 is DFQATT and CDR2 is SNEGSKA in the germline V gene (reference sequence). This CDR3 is CSARPGASGETQYF. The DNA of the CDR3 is TGCAGTGCCAGACCAGGGGCTAGCGGGGAGACCCAGTACTTC.

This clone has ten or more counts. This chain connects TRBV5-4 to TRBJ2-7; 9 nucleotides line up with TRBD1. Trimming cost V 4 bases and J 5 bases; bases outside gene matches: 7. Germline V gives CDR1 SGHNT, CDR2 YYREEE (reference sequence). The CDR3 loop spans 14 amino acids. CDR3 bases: TGTGCCAGCAGCCGCCGGGACAGGGACCACGAGCAGTACTTC. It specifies CASSRRDRDHEQYF.

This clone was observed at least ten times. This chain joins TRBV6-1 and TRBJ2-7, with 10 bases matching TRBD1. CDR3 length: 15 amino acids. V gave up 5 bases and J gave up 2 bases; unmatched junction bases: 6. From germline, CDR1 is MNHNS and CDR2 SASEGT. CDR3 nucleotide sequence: TGTGCCAGCAGTTCCCGGGACAGGGGCCCCTACGAGCAGTACTTC. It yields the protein CASSSRDRGPYEQYF.

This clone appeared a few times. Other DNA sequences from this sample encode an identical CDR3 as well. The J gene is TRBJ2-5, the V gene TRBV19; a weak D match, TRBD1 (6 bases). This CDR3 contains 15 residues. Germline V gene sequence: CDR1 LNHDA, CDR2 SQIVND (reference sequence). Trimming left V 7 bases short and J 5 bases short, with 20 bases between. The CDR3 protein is CASTPGHGWGETQYF. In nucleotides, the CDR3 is TGTGCCAGTACCCCGGGACACGGGTGGGGTGAGACCCAGTACTTC.

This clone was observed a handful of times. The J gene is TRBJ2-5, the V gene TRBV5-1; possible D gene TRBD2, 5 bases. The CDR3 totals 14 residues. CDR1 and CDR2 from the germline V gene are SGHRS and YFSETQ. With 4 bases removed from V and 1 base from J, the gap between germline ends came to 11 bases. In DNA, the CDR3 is TGCGCCAGCAGCCCTCTAGCCTTCCAAGAGACCCAGTACTTC. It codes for CASSPLAFQETQYF.

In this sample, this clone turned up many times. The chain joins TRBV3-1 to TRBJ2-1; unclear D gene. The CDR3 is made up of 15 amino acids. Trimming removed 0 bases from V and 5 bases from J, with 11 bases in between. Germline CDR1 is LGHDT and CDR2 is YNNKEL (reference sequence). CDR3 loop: CASSQDFTADNEQFF. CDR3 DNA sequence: TGTGCCAGCAGCCAAGATTTTACGGCAGACAATGAGCAGTTCTTC.

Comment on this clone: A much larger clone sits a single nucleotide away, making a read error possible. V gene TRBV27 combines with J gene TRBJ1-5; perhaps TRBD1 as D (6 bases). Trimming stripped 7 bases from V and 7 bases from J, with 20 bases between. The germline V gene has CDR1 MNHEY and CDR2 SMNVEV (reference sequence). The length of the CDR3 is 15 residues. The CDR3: CASIPTFSGGQPQHF. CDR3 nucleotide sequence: TGTGCCAGCATCCCCACGTTTTCGGGGGGCCAGCCCCAGCATTTT.

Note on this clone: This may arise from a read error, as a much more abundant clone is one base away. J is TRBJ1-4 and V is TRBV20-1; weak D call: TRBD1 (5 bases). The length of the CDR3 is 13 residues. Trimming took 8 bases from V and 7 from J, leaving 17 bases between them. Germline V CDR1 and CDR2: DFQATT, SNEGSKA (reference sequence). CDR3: CSSPGRLGEKLFF. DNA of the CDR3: TGCAGTTCTCCGGGACGTCTCGGTGAAAAACTGTTTTTT.

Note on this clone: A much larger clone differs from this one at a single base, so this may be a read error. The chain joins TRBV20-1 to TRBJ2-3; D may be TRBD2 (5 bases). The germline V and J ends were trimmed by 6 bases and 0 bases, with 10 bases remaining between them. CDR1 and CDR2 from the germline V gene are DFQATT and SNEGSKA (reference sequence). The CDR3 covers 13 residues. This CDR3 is CSALSGSTDTQYF. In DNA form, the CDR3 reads TGCAGTGCCTTAAGCGGCAGCACAGATACGCAGTATTTT.

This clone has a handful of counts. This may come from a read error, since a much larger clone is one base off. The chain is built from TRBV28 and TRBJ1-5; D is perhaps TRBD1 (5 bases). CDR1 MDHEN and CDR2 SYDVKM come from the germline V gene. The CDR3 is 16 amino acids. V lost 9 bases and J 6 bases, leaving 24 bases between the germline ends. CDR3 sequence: CASNPHDAGLVQPQHF. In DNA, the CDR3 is TGTGCCAGTAACCCTCATGACGCAGGGCTAGTTCAGCCCCAGCATTTT.

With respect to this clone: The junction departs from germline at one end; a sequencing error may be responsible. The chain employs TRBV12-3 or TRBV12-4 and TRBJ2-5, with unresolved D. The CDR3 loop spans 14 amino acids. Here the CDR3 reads CASSLEPGSETQYF. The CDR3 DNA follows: TGTGCCAGCAGCTTAGAACCCGGGTCCGAGACCCAGTACTTC.

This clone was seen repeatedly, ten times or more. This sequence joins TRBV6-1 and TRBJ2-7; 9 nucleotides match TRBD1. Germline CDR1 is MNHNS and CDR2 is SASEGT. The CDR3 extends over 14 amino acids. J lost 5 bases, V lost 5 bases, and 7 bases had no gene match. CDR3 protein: CASSPPTGGDEQYF. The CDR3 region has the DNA TGTGCCAGCAGTCCTCCCACAGGGGGCGACGAGCAGTACTTC.

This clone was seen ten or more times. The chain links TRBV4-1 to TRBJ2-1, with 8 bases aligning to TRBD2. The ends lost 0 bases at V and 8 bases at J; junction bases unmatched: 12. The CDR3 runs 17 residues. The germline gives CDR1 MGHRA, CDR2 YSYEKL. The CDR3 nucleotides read TGCGCCAGCAGCCAAGATAAGAGCGGGGGAGGGGAGCATGAGCAGTTCTTC. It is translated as CASSQDKSGGGEHEQFF.

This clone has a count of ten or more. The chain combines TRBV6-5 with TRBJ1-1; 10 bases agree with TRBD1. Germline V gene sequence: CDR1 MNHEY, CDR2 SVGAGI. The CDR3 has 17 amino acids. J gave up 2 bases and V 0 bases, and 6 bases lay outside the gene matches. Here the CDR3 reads CASSYSPLTGGNTEAFF. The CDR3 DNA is TGTGCCAGCAGTTACTCCCCATTGACAGGGGGCAACACTGAAGCTTTCTTT.

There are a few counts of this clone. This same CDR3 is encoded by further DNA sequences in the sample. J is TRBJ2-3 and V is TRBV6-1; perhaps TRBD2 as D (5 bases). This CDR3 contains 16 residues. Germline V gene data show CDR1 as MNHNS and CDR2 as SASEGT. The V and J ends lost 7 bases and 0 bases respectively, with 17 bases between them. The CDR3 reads CASTRSPGSSTDTQYF. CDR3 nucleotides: TGTGCCAGCACCCGTTCCCCGGGATCTAGCACAGATACGCAGTATTTT.

CDR3 loop: CASRVVTGAGELFF. The CDR3, as DNA: TGTGCCAGCAGGGTGGTAACCGGGGCCGGGGAGCTGTTTTTT. The rearrangement links TRBV6-1 to TRBJ2-2; a possible D gene is TRBD2 (5 bases). Trimming stripped 6 bases from V and 6 bases from J, with 14 bases between. Germline V gene sequence: CDR1 MNHNS, CDR2 SASEGT. This CDR3 comprises 14 residues.

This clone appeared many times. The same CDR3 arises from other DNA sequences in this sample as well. CDR3 sequence reads: CASSSTGGWAHDYTF. Here the CDR3 DNA reads TGTGCCAGCAGCTCGACTGGGGGCTGGGCTCATGACTACACCTTC. This chain uses TRBV12-3 or TRBV12-4 with TRBJ1-2; a weak D match, TRBD1 (6 bases). Trimming pared 6 bases from V and 10 bases from J, leaving 24 bases between. This CDR3 spans 15 amino acids.

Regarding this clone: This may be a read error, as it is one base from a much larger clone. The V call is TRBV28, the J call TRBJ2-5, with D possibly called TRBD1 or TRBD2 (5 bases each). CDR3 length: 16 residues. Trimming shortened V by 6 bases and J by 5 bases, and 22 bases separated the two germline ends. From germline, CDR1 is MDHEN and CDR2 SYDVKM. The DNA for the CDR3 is TGTGCCAGCAGACCCTTTGGGGCCGAGTGGGGGGAGACCCAGTACTTC. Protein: CASRPFGAEWGETQYF.

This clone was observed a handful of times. The CDR3 DNA sequence: TGTGCCAGCAGTTACTCTGGCTCGGTTAGCGGCAATAGATACAATGAGCAGTTCTTC. Protein sequence: CASSYSGSVSGNRYNEQFF. The chain is built from TRBV6-5 and TRBJ2-1, with D perhaps TRBD2 (6 bases). The CDR3 runs to 19 residues. Germline V gives CDR1 MNHEY, CDR2 SVGAGI. V was pared by 0 bases and J by 4 bases, with 22 bases between.

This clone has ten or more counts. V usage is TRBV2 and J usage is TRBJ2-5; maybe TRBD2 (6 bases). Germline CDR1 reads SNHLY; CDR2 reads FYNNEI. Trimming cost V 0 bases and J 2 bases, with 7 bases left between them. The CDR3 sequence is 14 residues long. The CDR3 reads CASSEARGQETQYF. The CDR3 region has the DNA TGTGCCAGCAGTGAAGCGCGGGGACAAGAGACCCAGTACTTC.

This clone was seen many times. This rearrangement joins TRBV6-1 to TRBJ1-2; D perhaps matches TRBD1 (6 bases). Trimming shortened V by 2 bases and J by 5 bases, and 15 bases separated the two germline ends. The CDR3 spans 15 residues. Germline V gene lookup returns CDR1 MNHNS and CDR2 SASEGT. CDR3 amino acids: CASSETPGVLYGYTF. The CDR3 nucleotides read TGTGCCAGCAGTGAAACTCCAGGGGTGTTGTATGGCTACACCTTC.

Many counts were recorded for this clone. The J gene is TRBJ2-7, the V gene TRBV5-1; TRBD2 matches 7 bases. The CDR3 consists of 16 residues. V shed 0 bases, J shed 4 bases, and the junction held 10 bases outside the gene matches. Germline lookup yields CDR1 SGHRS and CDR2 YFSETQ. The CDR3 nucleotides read TGCGCCAGCAGCTTGGGTCCAGGACTAGGGGAGTACGAGCAGTACTTC. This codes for CASSLGPGLGEYEQYF.

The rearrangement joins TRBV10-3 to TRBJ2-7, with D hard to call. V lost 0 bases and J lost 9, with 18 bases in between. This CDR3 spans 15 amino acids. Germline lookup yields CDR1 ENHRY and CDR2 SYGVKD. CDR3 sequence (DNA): TGTGCCATCAGTGAGTCGGTCAGGCCCAAGAACGGGCAGTACTTC. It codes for CAISESVRPKNGQYF.